Below, 21 T cell receptor beta chains from the same sample are listed, as sequenced in a study of blood T cell repertoires in COVID-19. Generated by immunoSEQ multiplex PCR, the TCRdb table keeps only in-frame clones and is missing some. In the table there are about 150,000 clones, under 85% of which are singletons. The specimen sequenced was peripheral blood. These receptors were taken from a woman older than 75 with acute or convalescent COVID-19.

This clone was seen a few times. For the CDR3, the DNA is TGTGCCAGCAGCACCGAGGTAAATTCACCCCTCCACTTT. It encodes CASSTEVNSPLHF. The chain couples TRBV9 to TRBJ1-6; D gene uncertain. Germline values: CDR1 SGDLS, CDR2 YYNGEE. V dropped 4 bases and J dropped 7 bases, with 9 bases sitting between them. The CDR3 sequence is 13 residues long.

The chain is built from TRBV18 and TRBJ1-1; 7 nucleotides agree with TRBD1. Per germline, CDR1 KGHSH and CDR2 LQKENI. J was trimmed by 4 bases and V by 3 bases; bases with no gene match: 5. The CDR3 loop spans 14 amino acids. Here the CDR3 DNA reads TGTGCCAGCTCACCCACAGGGGTTATCACTGAAGCTTTCTTT. It codes for CASSPTGVITEAFF.

This chain links TRBV4-3 with TRBJ1-2, with unresolved D. V was shortened by 0 bases and J by 0 bases, with 8 bases between the two germline ends. Germline CDR1 reads LGHNA; CDR2 reads YSLEER. There are 15 residues in the CDR3. CDR3 sequence: CASSQDPIPNYGYTF. The CDR3 nucleotides read TGCGCCAGCAGCCAAGATCCAATTCCTAACTATGGCTACACCTTC.

This clone was detected only a few times. J is TRBJ1-5 and V is TRBV6-6; no reliable D call. CDR3 length equals 13 residues. Germline assignment: CDR1 MNHNY and CDR2 SVGAGI (reference sequence). Trimming removed 0 bases at V and 5 bases at J, with 5 bases between. CDR3 residues: CASSYSEDQPQHF. CDR3 nucleotide sequence: TGTGCCAGCAGTTACTCTGAGGATCAGCCCCAGCATTTT.

The DNA of the CDR3 is TGTGCCAGCAGTTACTTAGGGGGCGGCTACGAGCAGTACTTC. Translating gives CASSYLGGGYEQYF. The rearrangement uses TRBV6-5 and TRBJ2-7, with 7 bases aligning to TRBD1. V gave up 1 base and J gave up 3 bases; unmatched junction bases: 3. The CDR3 has 14 amino acids. Germline V gene sequence: CDR1 MNHEY, CDR2 SVGAGI.

As DNA, the CDR3 is TGCGCCAGCAGCTCAAATGGGGGGACAGATGGCTACACCTTC. It specifies CASSSNGGTDGYTF. The V call is TRBV5-1, the J call TRBJ1-2, with TRBD1 matching over 7 bases. V dropped 3 bases and J dropped 6; count of bases not matched to a gene: 8. In germline, CDR1 is SGHRS, CDR2 YFSETQ. This CDR3 has 14 amino acids.

A few counts support this clone. The chain recombines TRBV15 with TRBJ1-5; perhaps TRBD1 as D (5 bases). The V gene's germline CDR1 is LNHNV and CDR2 YYDKDF (reference sequence). Trimming stripped 3 bases from V and 2 bases from J, with 11 bases between. This CDR3 is built from 15 residues. CDR3 loop: CATSSREPGNQPQHF. CDR3 DNA: TGTGCCACCAGCAGCAGGGAACCCGGCAATCAGCCCCAGCATTTT.

The genes are TRBV19 and TRBJ2-7; 9 nucleotides line up with TRBD1. The trim removed 5 bases at V and 3 bases at J, leaving 5 bases unmatched. The germline CDR1 and CDR2 sequences are LNHDA and SQIVND (reference sequence). The CDR3 runs 14 residues. CDR3 protein: CASSHDRGGYEQYF. The CDR3 nucleotides are TGTGCCAGTAGTCACGACAGGGGGGGCTACGAGCAGTACTTC. Looking up the rest from reference TRBV19 and TRBJ2-7 gives the full variable domain: DGGITQSPKYLFRKEGQNVTLSCEQNLNHDAMYWYRQDPGQGLRLIYYSQIVNDFQKGDIAEGYSVSREKKESFPLTVTSAQKNPTAFYLCASSHDRGGYEQYFGPGTRLTVT.

This clone was detected a few times. The rearrangement uses TRBV10-3 and TRBJ1-5; the D is unclear. The V end lost 4 bases, the J end lost 9 bases, and 13 bases lay between the germline ends. The V gene's germline CDR1 is ENHRY and CDR2 SYGVKD. The length of the CDR3 is 13 residues. For the CDR3, the DNA is TGTGCCATCAGTGCCTCGGAGGATAGGCCCCAGCATTTT. It encodes CAISASEDRPQHF.

The chain is built from TRBV6-6 and TRBJ1-3; D is unclear. The germline CDR1 and CDR2 sequences are MNHNY and SVGAGI (reference sequence). The CDR3 contains 13 residues. The germline V and J ends were trimmed by 2 bases and 1 base, with 3 bases remaining between them. The CDR3 protein is CASSYPSGNTIYF. The CDR3 coding sequence is TGTGCCAGCAGTTACCCATCTGGAAACACCATATATTTT.

The rearrangement uses TRBV18 and TRBJ1-6, with unresolved D. This CDR3 is 16 amino acids long. Between the trimmed V and J ends, which lost 2 bases and 4 bases, there was a span of 12 bases. Per germline, CDR1 KGHSH and CDR2 LQKENI. The CDR3 DNA is TGTGCCAGCTCACCAACTTTGGCAGGATATAATTCACCCCTCCACTTT. Protein product: CASSPTLAGYNSPLHF. Complete variable domain (other parts from reference TRBV18 and TRBJ1-6): NAGVMQNPRHLVRRRGQEARLRCSPMKGHSHVYWYRQLPEEGLKFMVYLQKENIIDESGMPKERFSAEFPKEGPSILRIQQVVRGDSAAYFCASSPTLAGYNSPLHFGNGTRLTVT.

This clone was detected only once. This chain connects TRBV4-1 to TRBJ2-5, with TRBD2 matching over 10 bases. The CDR3 extends over 17 amino acids. The J segment lost 0 bases and the V segment lost 0 bases, leaving 4 bases of the junction unmatched. Germline V gives CDR1 MGHRA, CDR2 YSYEKL. The CDR3 DNA follows: TGCGCCAGCAGCCAAGATGGGACTAGCGCGTACCAAGAGACCCAGTACTTC. The encoded protein is CASSQDGTSAYQETQYF.

The rearrangement uses TRBV7-6 and TRBJ2-3; 12 bases are shared with TRBD2. The CDR3 loop spans 18 amino acids. Germline loops: CDR1 SGHVS, CDR2 FNYEAQ. V lost 4 bases, J lost 4 bases, and 12 bases stayed unmatched. The CDR3 bases are TGTGCCAGCAGCTCTAGGGTTATACTAGCGGGGGGCCCAGATACGCAGTATTTT. The encoded protein is CASSSRVILAGGPDTQYF.

The rearrangement uses TRBV30 and TRBJ1-5, with D uncertain. The CDR3 covers 13 residues. Between the trimmed V and J ends, which lost 3 bases and 0 bases, there was a span of 6 bases. CDR1 is GTSNPN and CDR2 is SVGIG in the germline V gene (reference sequence). The CDR3 sequence is CAWSQASNQPQHF. In DNA form, the CDR3 reads TGTGCCTGGAGCCAGGCTAGCAATCAGCCCCAGCATTTT.

This clone was counted a single time. The rearrangement joins TRBV10-3 to TRBJ1-6, with TRBD1 identical over 9 bases. This CDR3 region has 16 residues. From germline, CDR1 is ENHRY and CDR2 SYGVKD. The trim removed 5 bases at V and 10 bases at J, leaving 12 bases unmatched. The CDR3 sequence is CAISITTGGRVSPLHF. The CDR3 bases are TGTGCCATCAGTATAACGACAGGGGGTAGGGTCTCACCCCTCCACTTT.

The chain joins TRBV9 to TRBJ2-1, with TRBD1 matching 8 bases. After removal of 8 bases from V and 5 bases from J, the junction contained 6 bases not matched to a gene. This CDR3 has 13 residues. The V gene's germline CDR1 is SGDLS and CDR2 YYNGEE. The CDR3, as DNA: TGTGCCAGTAGTGGACAGGGACACAATGAGCAGTTCTTC. It yields the protein CASSGQGHNEQFF.

This clone was counted between two and nine times. This sequence joins TRBV18 and TRBJ1-3, with D unresolved. This CDR3 contains 15 residues. The germline V and J ends were trimmed by 2 bases and 2 bases, with 10 bases remaining between them. CDR1 is KGHSH and CDR2 is LQKENI in the germline V gene. The chain's CDR3 is CASSPTRDTGNTIYF. The CDR3 nucleotides read TGTGCCAGCTCACCAACCCGAGACACTGGAAACACCATATATTTT.

The rearrangement uses TRBV4-3 and TRBJ2-3; 12 bases are shared with TRBD1. Per the germline V gene, CDR1 is LGHNA and CDR2 is YSLEER. The CDR3 is 17 residues long. With V trimmed by 2 bases and J by 4 bases, 7 bases remained unmatched. DNA of the CDR3: TGCGCCAGCAGCCAACGCGCGGGACAGGGGGCCTCAGATACGCAGTATTTT. Its translation: CASSQRAGQGASDTQYF.

This chain uses TRBV18 with TRBJ2-7; D is possibly TRBD2 (6 bases). The CDR3 has 13 residues. Germline values: CDR1 KGHSH, CDR2 LQKENI. Trimming cost V 8 bases and J 6 bases, with 17 bases left between them. CDR3 coding DNA: TGTGCCAGCCGCGGGGATGGTCGCAGCGAGCAGTACTTC. Translated, it gives CASRGDGRSEQYF.

This sequence joins TRBV28 and TRBJ1-4, with D unresolved. This CDR3 has 15 residues. V was clipped by 5 bases and J by 8 bases, with 18 bases between them. Germline-derived CDR1 and CDR2 are MDHEN and SYDVKM. The chain's CDR3 is CASSPRGRVKEKLFF. DNA for the CDR3: TGTGCCAGCAGTCCAAGAGGGAGGGTTAAGGAAAAACTGTTTTTT.

The V call is TRBV7-9, the J call TRBJ1-1; 8 positions match TRBD1. Germline V gives CDR1 SEHNR, CDR2 FQNEAQ (reference sequence). Trimming cost V 1 base and J 4 bases; bases outside gene matches: 8. CDR3 length equals 16 residues. CDR3 residues: CASSLGQGARGTEAFF. CDR3 DNA: TGTGCCAGCAGCTTAGGGCAGGGGGCGCGAGGCACTGAAGCTTTCTTT.